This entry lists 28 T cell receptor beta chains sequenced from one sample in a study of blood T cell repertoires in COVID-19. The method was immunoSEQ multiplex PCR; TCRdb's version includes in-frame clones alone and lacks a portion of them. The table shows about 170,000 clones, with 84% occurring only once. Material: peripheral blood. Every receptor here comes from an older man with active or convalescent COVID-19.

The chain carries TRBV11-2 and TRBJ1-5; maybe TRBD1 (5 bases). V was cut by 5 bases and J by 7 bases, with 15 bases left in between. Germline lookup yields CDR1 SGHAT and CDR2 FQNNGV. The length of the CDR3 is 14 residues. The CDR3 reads CASSKSRARQPQHF. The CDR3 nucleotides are TGTGCCAGCAGCAAGAGCAGGGCAAGGCAGCCCCAGCATTTT.

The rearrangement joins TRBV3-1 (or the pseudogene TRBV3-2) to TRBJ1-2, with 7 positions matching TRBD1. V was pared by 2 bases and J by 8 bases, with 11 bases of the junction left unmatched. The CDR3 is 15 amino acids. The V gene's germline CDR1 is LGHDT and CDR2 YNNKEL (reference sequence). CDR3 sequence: CASSQLRTGHGGYTF. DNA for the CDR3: TGTGCCAGCAGCCAACTTCGGACAGGCCATGGAGGCTACACCTTC.

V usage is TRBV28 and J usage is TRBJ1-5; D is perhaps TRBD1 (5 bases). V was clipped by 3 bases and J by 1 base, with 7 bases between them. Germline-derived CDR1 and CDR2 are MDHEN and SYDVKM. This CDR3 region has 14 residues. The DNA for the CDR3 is TGTGCCAGCAGTTTGGGGGGAAGCAATCAGCCCCAGCATTTT. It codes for CASSLGGSNQPQHF.

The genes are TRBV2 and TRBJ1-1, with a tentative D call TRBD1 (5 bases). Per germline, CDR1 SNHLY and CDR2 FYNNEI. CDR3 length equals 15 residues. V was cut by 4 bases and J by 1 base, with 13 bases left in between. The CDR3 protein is CASSGGRAGNTEAFF. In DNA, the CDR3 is TGTGCCAGCAGTGGGGGGAGGGCCGGGAACACTGAAGCTTTCTTT.

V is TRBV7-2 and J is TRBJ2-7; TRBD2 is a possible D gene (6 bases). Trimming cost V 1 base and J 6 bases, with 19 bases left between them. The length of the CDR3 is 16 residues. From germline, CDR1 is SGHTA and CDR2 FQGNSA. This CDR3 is CASSLGGAQEGLEQYF. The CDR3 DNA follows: TGTGCCAGCAGCTTAGGTGGCGCGCAGGAGGGCCTCGAGCAGTACTTC. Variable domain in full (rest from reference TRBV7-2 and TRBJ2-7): GAGVSQSPSNKVTEKGKDVELRCDPISGHTALYWYRQSLGQGLEFLIYFQGNSAPDKSGLPSDRFSAERTGGSVSTLTIQRTQQEDSAVYLCASSLGGAQEGLEQYFGPGTRLTVT.

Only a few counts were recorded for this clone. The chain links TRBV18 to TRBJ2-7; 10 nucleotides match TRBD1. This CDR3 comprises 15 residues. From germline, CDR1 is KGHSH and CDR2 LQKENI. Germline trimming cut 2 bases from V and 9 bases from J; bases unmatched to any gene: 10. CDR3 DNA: TGTGCCAGCTCACCAGCCAGACAGGGGGCTGGAGCGCAGTACTTC. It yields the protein CASSPARQGAGAQYF.

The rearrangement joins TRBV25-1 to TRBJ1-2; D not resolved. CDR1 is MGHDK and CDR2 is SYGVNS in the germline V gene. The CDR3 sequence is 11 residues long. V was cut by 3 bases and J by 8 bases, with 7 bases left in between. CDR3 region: CASSDHRGYTF. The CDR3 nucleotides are TGTGCCAGCAGTGACCATCGGGGCTACACCTTC.

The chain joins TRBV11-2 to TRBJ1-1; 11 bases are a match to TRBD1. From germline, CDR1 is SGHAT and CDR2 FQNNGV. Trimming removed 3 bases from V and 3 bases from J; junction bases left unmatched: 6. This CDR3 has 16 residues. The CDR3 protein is CASSFSGTGGDTEAFF. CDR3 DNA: TGTGCCAGCAGCTTCTCCGGGACAGGGGGTGACACTGAAGCTTTCTTT.

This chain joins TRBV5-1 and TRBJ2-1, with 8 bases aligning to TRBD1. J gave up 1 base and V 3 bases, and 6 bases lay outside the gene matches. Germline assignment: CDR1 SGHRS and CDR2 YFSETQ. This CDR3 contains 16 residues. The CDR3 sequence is CASSSPDRGSYNEQFF. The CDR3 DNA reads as TGCGCCAGCAGCTCACCCGACAGGGGTTCCTACAATGAGCAGTTCTTC.

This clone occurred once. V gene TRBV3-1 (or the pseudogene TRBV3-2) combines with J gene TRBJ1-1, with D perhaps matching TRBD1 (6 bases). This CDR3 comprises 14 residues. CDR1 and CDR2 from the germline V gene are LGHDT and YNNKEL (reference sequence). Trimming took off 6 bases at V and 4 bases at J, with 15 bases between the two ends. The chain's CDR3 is CASRAGETGTEAFF. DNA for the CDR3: TGTGCCAGCAGGGCAGGGGAAACAGGCACTGAAGCTTTCTTT.

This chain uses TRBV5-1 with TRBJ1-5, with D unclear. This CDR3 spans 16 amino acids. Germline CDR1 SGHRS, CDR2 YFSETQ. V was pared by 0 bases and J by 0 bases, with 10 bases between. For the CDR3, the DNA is TGCGCCAGCAGCTTGGGAGGGCCCTATAGCAATCAGCCCCAGCATTTT. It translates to CASSLGGPYSNQPQHF.

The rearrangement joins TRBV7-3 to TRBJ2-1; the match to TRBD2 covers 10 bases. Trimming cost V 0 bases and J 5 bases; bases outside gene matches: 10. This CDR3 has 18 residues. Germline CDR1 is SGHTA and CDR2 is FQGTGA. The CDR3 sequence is CASSLTSVRTSGNNEQFF. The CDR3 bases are TGTGCCAGCAGCTTAACGTCAGTAAGGACTAGCGGTAACAATGAGCAGTTCTTC.

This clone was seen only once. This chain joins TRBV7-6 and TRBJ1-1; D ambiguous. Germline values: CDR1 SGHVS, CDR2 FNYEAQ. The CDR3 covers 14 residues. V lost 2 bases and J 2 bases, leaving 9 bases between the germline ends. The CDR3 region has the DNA TGTGCCAGCAGCTTACCGGGGATTAACACTGAAGCTTTCTTT. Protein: CASSLPGINTEAFF. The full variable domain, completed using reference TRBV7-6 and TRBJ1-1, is GAGVSQSPRYKVTKRGQDVALRCDPISGHVSLYWYRQALGQGPEFLTYFNYEAQQDKSGLPNDRFSAERPEGSISTLTIQRTEQRDSAMYRCASSLPGINTEAFFGQGTRLTVV.

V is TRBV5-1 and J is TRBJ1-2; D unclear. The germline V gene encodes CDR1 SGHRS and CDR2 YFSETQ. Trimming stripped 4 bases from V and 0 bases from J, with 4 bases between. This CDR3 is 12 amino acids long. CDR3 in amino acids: CASSLANYGYTF. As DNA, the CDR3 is TGCGCCAGCAGCCTCGCTAACTATGGCTACACCTTC.

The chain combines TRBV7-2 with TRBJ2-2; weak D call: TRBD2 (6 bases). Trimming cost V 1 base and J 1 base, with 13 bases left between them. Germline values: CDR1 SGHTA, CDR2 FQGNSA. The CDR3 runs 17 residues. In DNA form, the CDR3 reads TGTGCCAGCAGCTTAGACGCGGGGCTAAAGAACACCGGGGAGCTGTTTTTT. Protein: CASSLDAGLKNTGELFF.

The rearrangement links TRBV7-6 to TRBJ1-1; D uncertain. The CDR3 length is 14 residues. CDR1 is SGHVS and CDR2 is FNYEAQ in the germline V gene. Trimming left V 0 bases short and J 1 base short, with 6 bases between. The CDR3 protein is CASSLARENTEAFF. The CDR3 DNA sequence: TGTGCCAGCAGCTTAGCGCGGGAGAACACTGAAGCTTTCTTT.

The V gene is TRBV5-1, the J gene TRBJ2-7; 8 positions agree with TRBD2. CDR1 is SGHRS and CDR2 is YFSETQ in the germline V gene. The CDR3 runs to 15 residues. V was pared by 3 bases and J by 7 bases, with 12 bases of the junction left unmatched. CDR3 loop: CASSSVAGWSPEQYF. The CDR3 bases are TGCGCCAGCAGCTCGGTAGCGGGATGGAGCCCTGAGCAGTACTTC.

Written as DNA, the CDR3 is TGTGCCAGCTCACCGACAGGGATGGAGGCCACAGATACGCAGTATTTT. Its translation is CASSPTGMEATDTQYF. This chain uses TRBV18 with TRBJ2-3; 7 positions agree with TRBD1. Germline V gene lookup returns CDR1 KGHSH and CDR2 LQKENI. The CDR3 has 16 residues. The V gene end was trimmed by 3 bases and the J gene end by 2 bases; junction bases not matched to a gene: 8.

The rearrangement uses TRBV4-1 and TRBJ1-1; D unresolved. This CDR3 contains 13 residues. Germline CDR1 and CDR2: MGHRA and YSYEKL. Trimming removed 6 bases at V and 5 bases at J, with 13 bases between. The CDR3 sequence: CASRREGGTEAFF. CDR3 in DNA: TGCGCCAGCAGGAGGGAGGGCGGTACTGAAGCTTTCTTT.

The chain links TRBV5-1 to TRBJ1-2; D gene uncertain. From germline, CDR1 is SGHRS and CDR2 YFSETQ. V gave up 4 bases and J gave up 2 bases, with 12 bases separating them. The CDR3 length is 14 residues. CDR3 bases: TGCGCCAGCAGCCGGACGGGAGAGAACTATGGCTACACCTTC. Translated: CASSRTGENYGYTF.

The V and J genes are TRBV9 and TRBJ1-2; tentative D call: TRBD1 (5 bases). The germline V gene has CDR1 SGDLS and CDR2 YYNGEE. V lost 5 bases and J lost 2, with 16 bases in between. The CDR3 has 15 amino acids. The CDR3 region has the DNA TGTGCCAGCAGTAGCCGGCAGGGAATCAACTATGGCTACACCTTC. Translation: CASSSRQGINYGYTF.

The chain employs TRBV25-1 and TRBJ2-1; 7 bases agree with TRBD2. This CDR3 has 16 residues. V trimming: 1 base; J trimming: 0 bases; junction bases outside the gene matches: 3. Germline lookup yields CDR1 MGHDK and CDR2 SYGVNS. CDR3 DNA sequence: TGTGCCAGCAGTGAATTGGGCGGGAGCTCCTACAATGAGCAGTTCTTC. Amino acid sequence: CASSELGGSSYNEQFF.

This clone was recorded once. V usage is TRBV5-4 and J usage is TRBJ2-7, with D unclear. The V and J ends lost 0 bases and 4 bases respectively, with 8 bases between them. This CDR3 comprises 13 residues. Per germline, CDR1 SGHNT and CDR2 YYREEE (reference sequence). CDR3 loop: CASSLGAQYEQYF. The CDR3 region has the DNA TGTGCCAGCAGCTTGGGTGCCCAGTACGAGCAGTACTTC. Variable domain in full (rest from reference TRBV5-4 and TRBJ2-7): ETGVTQSPTHLIKTRGQQVTLRCSSQSGHNTVSWYQQALGQGPQFIFQYYREEENGRGNFPPRFSGLQFPNYSSELNVNALELDDSALYLCASSLGAQYEQYFGPGTRLTVT.

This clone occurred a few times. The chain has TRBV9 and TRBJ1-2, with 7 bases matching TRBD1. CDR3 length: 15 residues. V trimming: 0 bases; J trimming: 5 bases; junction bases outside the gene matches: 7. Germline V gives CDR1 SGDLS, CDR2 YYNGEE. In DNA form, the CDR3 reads TGTGCCAGCAGCGTAGGTCAGGGGGTGGGGTATGGCTACACCTTC. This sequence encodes CASSVGQGVGYGYTF.

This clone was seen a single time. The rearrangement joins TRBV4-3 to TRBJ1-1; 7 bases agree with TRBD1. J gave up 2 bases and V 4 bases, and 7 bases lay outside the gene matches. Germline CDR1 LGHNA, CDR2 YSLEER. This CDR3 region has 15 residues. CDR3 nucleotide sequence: TGCGCCAGCAGCCCAGCCGGGACAGCCAACACTGAAGCTTTCTTT. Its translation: CASSPAGTANTEAFF.

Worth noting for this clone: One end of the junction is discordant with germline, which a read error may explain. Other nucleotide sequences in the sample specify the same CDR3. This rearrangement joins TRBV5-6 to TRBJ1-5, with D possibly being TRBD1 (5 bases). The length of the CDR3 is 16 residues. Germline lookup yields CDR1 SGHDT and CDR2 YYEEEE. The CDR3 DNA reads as TGCGCCCGCAGCTTGGGGGGGGGATATAGCAATCAGCCCCAGCATTTT. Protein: CARSLGGGYSNQPQHF.

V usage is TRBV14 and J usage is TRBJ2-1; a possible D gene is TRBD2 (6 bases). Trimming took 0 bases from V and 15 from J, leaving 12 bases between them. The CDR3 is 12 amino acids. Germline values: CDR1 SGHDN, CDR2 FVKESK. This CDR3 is CASSQEPGVRFF. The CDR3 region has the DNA TGTGCCAGCAGCCAAGAACCGGGGGTACGGTTCTTC.

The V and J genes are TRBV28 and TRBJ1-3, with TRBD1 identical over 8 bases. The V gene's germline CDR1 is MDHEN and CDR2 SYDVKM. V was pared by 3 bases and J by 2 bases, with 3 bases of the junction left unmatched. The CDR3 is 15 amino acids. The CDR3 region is CASSLRDRPGNTIYF. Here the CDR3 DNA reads TGTGCCAGCAGTTTGAGGGACAGGCCTGGAAACACCATATATTTT. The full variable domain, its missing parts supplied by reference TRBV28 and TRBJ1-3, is DVKVTQSSRYLVKRTGEKVFLECVQDMDHENMFWYRQDPGLGLRLIYFSYDVKMKEKGDIPEGYSVSREKKERFSLILESASTNQTSMYLCASSLRDRPGNTIYFGEGSWLTVV.